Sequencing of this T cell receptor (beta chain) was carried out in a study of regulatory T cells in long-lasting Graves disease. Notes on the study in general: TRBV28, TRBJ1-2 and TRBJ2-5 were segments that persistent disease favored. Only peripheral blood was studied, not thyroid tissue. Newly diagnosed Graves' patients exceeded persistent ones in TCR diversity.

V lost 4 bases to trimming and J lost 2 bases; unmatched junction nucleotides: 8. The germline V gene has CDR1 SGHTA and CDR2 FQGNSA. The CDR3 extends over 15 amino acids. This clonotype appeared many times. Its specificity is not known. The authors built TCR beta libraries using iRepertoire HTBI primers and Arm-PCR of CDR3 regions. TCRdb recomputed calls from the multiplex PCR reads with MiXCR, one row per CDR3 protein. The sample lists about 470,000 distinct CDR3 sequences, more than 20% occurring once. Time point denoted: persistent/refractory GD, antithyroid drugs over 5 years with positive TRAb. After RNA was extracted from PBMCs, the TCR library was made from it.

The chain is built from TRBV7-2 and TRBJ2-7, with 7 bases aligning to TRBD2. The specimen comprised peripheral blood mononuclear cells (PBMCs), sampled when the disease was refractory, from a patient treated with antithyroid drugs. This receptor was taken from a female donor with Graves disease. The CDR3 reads CASSYSASGAYEQYF. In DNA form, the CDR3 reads TGTGCCAGCAGCTACTCCGCTAGCGGAGCCTACGAGCAGTACTTC.